The 19 T cell receptor beta chains presented below share a single source sample, sequenced in a study of T cell changes during pregnancy in multiple sclerosis. Assay used: immunoSEQ multiplex PCR; TCRdb lists only in-frame clones, some missing. Among 4,000 to 5,500 clones listed, approximately 77% were seen once. Sequenced material: CD8+ T cells from peripheral blood mononuclear cells, taken in the second trimester of pregnancy. The source of these receptors is a female donor in good health, enrolled as a control in a pregnancy study.

V gene TRBV5-1 combines with J gene TRBJ1-1; 10 nucleotides align to TRBD1. CDR1 and CDR2 (germline): SGHRS, YFSETQ. With V trimmed by 3 bases and J by 8 bases, 10 bases remained unmatched. This CDR3 has 15 residues. The chain's CDR3 is CASSYWTGGLVEAFF. DNA for the CDR3: TGCGCCAGCAGCTACTGGACAGGGGGACTTGTGGAAGCTTTCTTT. The entire variable domain, with the rest obtained from reference TRBV5-1 and TRBJ1-1, is as follows: KAGVTQTPRYLIKTRGQQVTLSCSPISGHRSVSWYQQTPGQGLQFLFEYFSETQRNKGNFPGRFSGRQFSNSRSEMNVSTLELGDSALYLCASSYWTGGLVEAFFGQGTRLTVV.

The CDR3, as DNA: TGCGCCAGCAGCTTGGCCGGCAGGTCCAAACTGTTTTTT. It yields the protein CASSLAGRSKLFF. V and J are TRBV5-1 and TRBJ1-4; D is undetermined. There are 13 residues in the CDR3. Trimming took off 0 bases at V and 11 bases at J, with 11 bases between the two ends. Germline V gives CDR1 SGHRS, CDR2 YFSETQ.

This chain uses TRBV6-5 with TRBJ2-3; no clear D gene. CDR1 MNHEY and CDR2 SVGAGI come from the germline V gene. The CDR3 contains 13 residues. V lost 0 bases, J lost 3 bases, and 4 bases lay in between. The CDR3 DNA follows: TGTGCCAGCAGTTACTCCCTTACAGATACGCAGTATTTT. Its translation is CASSYSLTDTQYF.

This clone was counted a few times. This chain connects TRBV4-1 to TRBJ1-1; 8 bases align to TRBD1. The V and J ends lost 1 base and 4 bases, in that order; junction bases with no gene match: 5. Germline V gene sequence: CDR1 MGHRA, CDR2 YSYEKL. CDR3 length: 15 amino acids. Written as DNA, the CDR3 is TGCGCCAGCAGCCAAGTACAGGGGGGCGGCACTGAAGCTTTCTTT. It specifies CASSQVQGGGTEAFF.

This clone has more than one count but fewer than ten. The rearrangement links TRBV6-4 to TRBJ2-3, with a weak D call TRBD1 (6 bases). The germline V gene has CDR1 MRHNA and CDR2 SNTAGT. V lost 5 bases, J lost 0 bases, and 12 bases lay in between. The CDR3 runs 15 residues. The CDR3 spells CASSTGTTSTDTQYF. In nucleotides, the CDR3 is TGTGCCAGCAGTACGGGGACAACTAGCACAGATACGCAGTATTTT.

This clone appeared once. J is TRBJ1-1 and V is TRBV9, with 7 bases that match TRBD1. CDR1 and CDR2 from the germline V gene are SGDLS and YYNGEE. The CDR3 covers 16 residues. V shed 3 bases, J shed 1 base, and the junction held 9 bases outside the gene matches. CDR3 residues: CASSAPGGPKNTEAFF. CDR3 nucleotide sequence: TGTGCCAGCAGCGCCCCAGGGGGGCCTAAGAACACTGAAGCTTTCTTT.

This sequence joins TRBV7-9 and TRBJ2-1; no firm D call. This CDR3 spans 13 amino acids. The V and J ends lost 1 base and 5 bases respectively, with 6 bases between them. CDR1 is SEHNR, CDR2 FQNEAQ, per germline (reference sequence). The CDR3 DNA sequence: TGTGCCAGCAGCTTAGGTTATGACAATGAGCAGTTCTTC. Encoded protein: CASSLGYDNEQFF.

This clone turned up a few times. V usage is TRBV11-3 and J usage is TRBJ2-3; D remains ambiguous. The CDR3 runs to 13 residues. Germline V gene lookup returns CDR1 SGHNT and CDR2 YENEEA. V was trimmed by 1 base and J by 4 bases, leaving 6 bases between them. The chain's CDR3 is CASSLVPSDTQYF. The CDR3 DNA sequence: TGTGCCAGCAGCTTAGTTCCCTCAGATACGCAGTATTTT.

This clone was picked up one time. This chain joins TRBV29-1 and TRBJ1-2; unclear D gene. Germline CDR1 is SQVTM and CDR2 is ANQGSEA. The CDR3 consists of 13 residues. V gave up 5 bases and J gave up 8 bases, with 18 bases separating them. In DNA, the CDR3 is TGCAGCGTTCCCGAGGGAGGGCTGAGGGGCTACACCTTC. Translating gives CSVPEGGLRGYTF.

The chain has TRBV6-5 and TRBJ2-7, with 7 bases matching TRBD1. The V and J ends lost 2 bases and 2 bases, in that order; junction bases with no gene match: 6. The CDR3 consists of 15 residues. Germline V CDR1 and CDR2: MNHEY, SVGAGI. CDR3 in DNA: TGTGCCAGCAGTTACCAGACAGGGAGTCCCTACGAGCAGTACTTC. Residues: CASSYQTGSPYEQYF.

Regarding this clone: An end of the junction differs from the germline gene, which may be a read error. The chain combines TRBV15 with TRBJ1-2, with a possible D match to TRBD1 (6 bases). CDR3 length: 15 residues. Germline V gene data show CDR1 as LNHNV and CDR2 as YYDKDF (reference sequence). CDR3 nucleotides: TGTGCCACCAGCGGAGAGGAGACAGGCCTCTATGGCTACACCTTC. Encoded protein: CATSGEETGLYGYTF.

A note on this clone: Compared with germline, one end of the junction differs, possibly owing to a read error. The chain links TRBV11-2 to TRBJ2-7; TRBD2 matches 10 bases. The germline V gene encodes CDR1 SGHAT and CDR2 FQNNGV. CDR3 length equals 14 residues. The CDR3 spells CASSLAGGIYEQYF. Here the CDR3 DNA reads TGTGCCAGCAGTTTAGCGGGGGGTATCTACGAGCAGTACTTC.

For the CDR3, the DNA is TGTGCCAGCTCACCTTCCGGGACAGGGGGCGACTACACCTTC. Its protein product is CASSPSGTGGDYTF. The chain uses TRBV18 and TRBJ1-2, with TRBD1 matching over 12 bases. The CDR3 has 14 residues. In germline, CDR1 is KGHSH, CDR2 LQKENI. V lost 3 bases, J lost 10 bases, and 6 bases stayed unmatched.

This clone is a singleton in its sample. The chain joins TRBV28 to TRBJ2-1; D is possibly TRBD2 (7 bases). The CDR3 consists of 13 residues. Per germline, CDR1 MDHEN and CDR2 SYDVKM. The ends were cut back, 5 bases at V and 10 bases at J, with 15 bases in the middle. Here the CDR3 reads CASSIIWGGEQFF. The CDR3 DNA is TGTGCCAGCAGTATCATCTGGGGGGGCGAGCAGTTCTTC.

This clone was counted only a few times. V usage is TRBV7-2 and J usage is TRBJ1-1; 8 bases are shared with TRBD1. CDR1 SGHTA and CDR2 FQGNSA come from the germline V gene. Trimming cost V 4 bases and J 10 bases; bases outside gene matches: 2. The CDR3 sequence is 11 residues long. The CDR3 nucleotides read TGTGCCAGCAGCTATACAGGGGGAGCTTTCTTT. This codes for CASSYTGGAFF. Combining the CDR3 with reference TRBV7-2 and TRBJ1-1 gives the whole variable domain GAGVSQSPSNKVTEKGKDVELRCDPISGHTALYWYRQSLGQGLEFLIYFQGNSAPDKSGLPSDRFSAERTGGSVSTLTIQRTQQEDSAVYLCASSYTGGAFFGQGTRLTVV.

As to this clone: The sample carries other DNA sequences with the same CDR3. V usage is TRBV27 and J usage is TRBJ1-4, with D tentatively TRBD1 (5 bases). Germline values: CDR1 MNHEY, CDR2 SMNVEV (reference sequence). The length of the CDR3 is 14 residues. V was shortened by 8 bases and J by 8 bases, with 18 bases between the two germline ends. The CDR3 sequence: CASSNRAGREKLFF. DNA for the CDR3: TGTGCCAGCTCTAATAGGGCAGGGAGGGAAAAACTGTTTTTT.

This clone is medium-sized within its sample. The J gene is TRBJ2-2, the V gene TRBV9; D not resolved. CDR1 is SGDLS and CDR2 is YYNGEE in the germline V gene. The CDR3 is 12 amino acids. The V end lost 3 bases, the J end lost 7 bases, and 7 bases lay between the germline ends. The CDR3 nucleotides read TGTGCCAGCAGCGCGAGAGGCGGGGAGCTGTTTTTT. Translating it yields CASSARGGELFF.

The chain is built from TRBV4-1 and TRBJ2-1; D is perhaps TRBD2 (6 bases). Germline V CDR1 and CDR2: MGHRA, YSYEKL. CDR3 length: 19 residues. V was pared by 3 bases and J by 3 bases, with 24 bases between. CDR3 DNA: TGCGCCAGCAGCCAGGATGTTGCGGGGTCCAGGGTCTTCTACAATGAGCAGTTCTTC. Encoded protein: CASSQDVAGSRVFYNEQFF.

The rearrangement joins TRBV5-1 to TRBJ2-7; TRBD1 aligns across 7 bases. CDR1 and CDR2 from the germline V gene are SGHRS and YFSETQ. Losses at the gene ends were 3 bases for V and 0 bases for J; bases not matched to a gene: 12. This CDR3 spans 17 amino acids. The CDR3 sequence: CASSSSYTGEDSYEQYF. In DNA, the CDR3 is TGCGCCAGCAGCTCCAGTTACACAGGGGAAGACTCCTACGAGCAGTACTTC.